This T cell receptor beta chain was retrieved from a study of blood T cell repertoires in COVID-19 (dated by TCRdb to about 2020). Study-wide context: Samples from collaborators originated in the United States, Italy and Spain and spanned both the acute and convalescent phases of COVID-19. Samples came from the ongoing ImmuneRACE study (first 160 participants) plus 1,254 subjects from 6 global collaborators. HLA class I and class II types, where available, came from metadata supplied by the sample provider rather than from assay-based typing. Subjects who had been exposed to COVID-19, were actively infected with it, or had recovered from it provided the deeply sampled blood TCRbeta repertoires that made up the dataset. The prospective study material was composed of cDNA or gDNA derived from T cells, B-cell-depleted T cells, or PBMCs. Sample metadata almost always included a de-identified subject ID, COVID-19 status, age in years and sex. The repertoires were released in a freely available public database intended as a resource for research on the immune response to SARS-CoV-2. Here is what the overall study found, with its caveats: How much clinical and demographic metadata was included differed by source and by participant, and the metadata was provided uncurated.

TCRbeta CDR3 regions were amplified from genomic DNA using the immunoSEQ Assay, a bias-controlled multiplex PCR. The published analysis was carried out like this. Within the assay, amplification of reference gene primers was used to estimate how many nucleated cells each sample contained. To quantify the absolute abundance of each unique TCRbeta CDR3 rearrangement, sequence reads were collapsed and filtered. Productive Simpson clonality was computed per sample as the square root of Simpson's diversity index over productive rearrangements. The immuneACCESS repertoire file appears here via TCRdb, limited to in-frame rearrangements. These files lack a portion of the clones; in checked studies, under half of the deficit traces to unresolved V genes, and the cause of the others is not known. V and J calls and clone size follow that table, whereas D and trimming were derived from the DNA. This sample is represented by about 190,000 clones; roughly 80% of them were singletons. The ten top clones hold 3.2% of the sample.

V lost 1 base and J lost 6 bases, and the count of bases not matched to a germline gene is 7. CDR3 length: 16 amino acids, cysteine to phenylalanine. Just the 48-base CDR3 DNA is kept, in frame starting at base 1. CDR1 and CDR2, per the germline V gene, are SGHTA and FQGNSA. Enrolling through a virtual design, the prospective study's participants ranged in age from roughly 18 to 90 years and lived across some 23 United States geographic areas. In the prospective study, cohorts were assigned on the basis of participant-reported clinical history obtained from a screening survey and a study questionnaire. For ImmuneRACE Cohort 3, a participant was defined as recovered based on two consecutive negative NP/OP PCR tests, clearance by a healthcare professional, or resolution of symptoms. In the prospective study, whole blood, serum and a nasopharyngeal or oropharyngeal swab were collected from each participant by mobile phlebotomists. Over a roughly 2-month period, participants in the prospective study had the option of providing additional blood draws and questionnaires. Before DNA extraction, prospective study blood samples were shipped either frozen or at room temperature.

This clone was seen only a few times. Its antigen is unknown. No quality values exist for individual bases; no much larger clone is one base distant. The origin of this receptor is a woman aged 25 to 39 who had recovered from COVID-19. Sequencing was done on a sample of PBMCs or T cells enriched from blood (not recorded which). The V and J genes are TRBV7-2 and TRBJ2-1; 9 bases in the junction line up with TRBD2. The CDR3 sequence is CASSLGTSGYINEQFF. At the DNA level, the sequence is TGTGCCAGCAGCTTAGGTACTAGCGGGTACATCAATGAGCAGTTCTTC.